The 2 T cell receptor beta chains below come from one sample, sequenced in a study of metastatic and nonmetastatic thyroid tumors. Until they underwent thyroid surgery, no patient had received any treatment. TCRdb used MiXCR to call clones anew from the PCR reads. Here the sample spans some 25,000 clones, 13% being singletons. The sequenced sample consisted of blood. Receptors were obtained from a female donor with papillary thyroid cancer or a benign thyroid nodule (not recorded which). Some clones in this sample may be carry-over from other donors' samples.

The chain's CDR3 is CASSDREFYEQYF. CDR3 coding DNA: TGTGCCAGCAGTGACAGGGAATTCTACGAGCAGTACTTC. V usage is TRBV25-1 and J usage is TRBJ2-7; possible D gene TRBD1, 5 bases. Per the germline V gene, CDR1 is MGHDK and CDR2 is SYGVNS. Trimming removed 3 bases at V and 3 bases at J, with 9 bases between. The CDR3 is 13 amino acids.

This chain links TRBV6-1 with TRBJ2-1; D is unresolved. Germline assignment: CDR1 MNHNS and CDR2 SASEGT. V was trimmed by 2 bases and J by 4 bases, leaving 9 bases between them. This CDR3 region has 14 residues. The CDR3 DNA reads TGTGCCAGCAGTGAATGGGGATCTTACAATGAGCAGTTCTTC. Protein sequence: CASSEWGSYNEQFF.